The present entry profiles one TCR beta chain with its context. The data belong to a study of blood T cells in healthy people across ages. Next came a second PCR, run for about 6 to 12 cycles, which used a sample-barcoded 5' primer along with a J-beta primer mix. TCRdb reanalysed the 5' RACE reads using MiXCR and keeps one entry per CDR3 protein. The sample contains approximately 2,000,000 distinct CDR3 sequences, about two fifths of which appear only once. Germline CDR1 is DFQATT and CDR2 is SNEGSKA (reference sequence). The CDR3 consists of 15 residues. The source material was blood. This TCR came from a human donor in good health. The J gene is TRBJ1-4, the V gene TRBV20-1; no definite D call. CDR3 in DNA: TGCAGCACCACAAGCCCGGTGGCTTTGGGTGAAAAACTGTTTTTT. Its protein product is CSTTSPVALGEKLFF.